These 5 T cell receptor beta chains came from one sample sequenced in a study of cytomegalovirus exposure and HLA in healthy donors. TCRdb's copy holds only in-frame clones and misses some; the assay was immunoSEQ multiplex PCR. Here the sample spans hundreds of thousands of clones, roughly 90% being singletons. The specimen sequenced was PBMCs. The receptors come from a man younger than 35 in good health and CMV-seropositive.

The J gene is TRBJ2-7, the V gene TRBV6-5, with D uncertain. Looked up from germline, CDR1 is MNHEY and CDR2 is SVGAGI. The CDR3 has 11 amino acids. V was pared by 0 bases and J by 11 bases, with 8 bases between. CDR3 sequence (DNA): TGTGCCAGCAGTTACTCGTCTCGTGAGTACTTC. Protein: CASSYSSREYF.

This sequence joins TRBV2 and TRBJ2-1; unclear D gene. The CDR3 is 11 residues long. Looked up from germline, CDR1 is SNHLY and CDR2 is FYNNEI. V was pared by 5 bases and J by 8 bases, with 7 bases between. The CDR3 nucleotides are TGTGCCAGCAGTCCTCTAGATGAGCAGTTCTTC. It translates to CASSPLDEQFF.

The chain uses TRBV28 and TRBJ2-1; D assignment may be TRBD1 or TRBD2 (6 bases each). This CDR3 is 12 amino acids long. Germline CDR1 reads MDHEN; CDR2 reads SYDVKM. Trimming cost V 3 bases and J 10 bases, with 10 bases left between them. CDR3 amino acids: CASSFWGAEQFF. The CDR3 DNA sequence: TGTGCCAGCAGTTTCTGGGGGGCGGAGCAGTTCTTC.

The genes are TRBV6-5 and TRBJ2-5; 8 bases line up with TRBD2. In germline, CDR1 is MNHEY, CDR2 SVGAGI. The ends lost 0 bases at V and 4 bases at J; junction bases unmatched: 7. The CDR3 contains 16 residues. CDR3 nucleotide sequence: TGTGCCAGCAGTTACTCGATTGCGGGAGGTCGAGAGACCCAGTACTTC. This translates into CASSYSIAGGRETQYF.

V is TRBV4-1 and J is TRBJ2-7; D tentatively reads TRBD1 or TRBD2 (5 bases each). Germline assignment: CDR1 MGHRA and CDR2 YSYEKL. Trimming left V 1 base short and J 7 bases short, with 20 bases between. The CDR3 has 16 amino acids. The DNA of the CDR3 is TGCGCCAGCAGCCAAGCGGCGGTTGAGGGGCGAGGGGAGCAGTACTTC. This sequence encodes CASSQAAVEGRGEQYF.